This T cell receptor beta chain was documented in a study of Tregs in tolerant kidney transplant recipients. About the research overall: Mixed chimerism was transient after nonmyeloablative marrow transplants from related graft donors. Study-level points and caveats: For some patients, primers changed over time, blocking nucleotide-level comparison. Findings come from small patient numbers and require larger validation. Tregs expanded with activated donor B cells seemed most donor-specific.

Note on this clone: The antigen is not known.

J gave up 7 bases and V 1 base, and 5 bases lay outside the gene matches. This CDR3 contains 16 residues. CDR1 and CDR2 (germline): MNHNS, SASEGT. Generated by immunoSEQ multiplex PCR, the TCRdb table keeps only in-frame clones and is missing some. The repertoire holds 75,000 to 80,000 clones, with around 90% as singletons. This TCR came from a human donor who received a combined kidney and bone marrow transplant. Sequenced material: Tregs from blood, taken before the transplant. This chain links TRBV6-1 with TRBJ2-1, with 12 positions matching TRBD2. The CDR3 loop is CASSEGTSGEVNEQFF. CDR3 coding DNA: TGTGCCAGCAGTGAAGGGACTAGCGGGGAGGTGAATGAGCAGTTCTTC.